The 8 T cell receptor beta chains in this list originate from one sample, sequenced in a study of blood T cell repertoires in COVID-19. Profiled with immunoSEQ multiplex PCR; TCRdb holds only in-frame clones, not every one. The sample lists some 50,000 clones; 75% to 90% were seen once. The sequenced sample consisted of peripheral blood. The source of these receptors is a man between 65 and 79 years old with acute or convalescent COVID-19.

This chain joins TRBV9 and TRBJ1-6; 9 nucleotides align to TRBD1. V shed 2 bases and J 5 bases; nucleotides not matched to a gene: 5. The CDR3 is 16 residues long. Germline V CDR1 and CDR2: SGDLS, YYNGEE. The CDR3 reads CASSVGDRANNSPLHF. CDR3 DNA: TGTGCCAGCAGCGTTGGGGACAGGGCCAATAATTCACCCCTCCACTTT.

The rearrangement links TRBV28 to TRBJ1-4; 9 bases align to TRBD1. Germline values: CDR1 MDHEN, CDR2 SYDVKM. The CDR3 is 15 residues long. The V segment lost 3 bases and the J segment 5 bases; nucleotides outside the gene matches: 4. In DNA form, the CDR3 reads TGTGCCAGCAGTTTTACCGGACAGGGGAATGAAAAACTGTTTTTT. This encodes CASSFTGQGNEKLFF.

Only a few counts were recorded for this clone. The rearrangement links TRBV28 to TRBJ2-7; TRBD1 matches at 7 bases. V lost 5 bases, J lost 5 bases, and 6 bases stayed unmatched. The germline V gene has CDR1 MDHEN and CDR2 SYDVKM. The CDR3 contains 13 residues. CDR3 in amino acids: CASSITGANEQYF. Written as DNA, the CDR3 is TGTGCCAGCAGTATTACAGGGGCTAACGAGCAGTACTTC. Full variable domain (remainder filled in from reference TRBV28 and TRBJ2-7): DVKVTQSSRYLVKRTGEKVFLECVQDMDHENMFWYRQDPGLGLRLIYFSYDVKMKEKGDIPEGYSVSREKKERFSLILESASTNQTSMYLCASSITGANEQYFGPGTRLTVT.

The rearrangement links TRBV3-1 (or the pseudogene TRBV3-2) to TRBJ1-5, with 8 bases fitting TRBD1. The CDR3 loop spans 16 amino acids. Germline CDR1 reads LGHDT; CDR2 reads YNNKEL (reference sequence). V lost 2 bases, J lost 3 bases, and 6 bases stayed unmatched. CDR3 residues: CASSQTGTGVNQPQHF. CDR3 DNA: TGTGCCAGCAGCCAAACCGGGACAGGCGTCAATCAGCCCCAGCATTTT.

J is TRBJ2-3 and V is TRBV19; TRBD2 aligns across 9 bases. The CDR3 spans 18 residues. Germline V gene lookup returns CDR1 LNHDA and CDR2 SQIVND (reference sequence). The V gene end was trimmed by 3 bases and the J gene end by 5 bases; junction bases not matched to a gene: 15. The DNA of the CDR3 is TGTGCCAGTAGTATGCCGGCTAGCGGGGCCTTACCAAGAGATACGCAGTATTTT. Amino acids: CASSMPASGALPRDTQYF. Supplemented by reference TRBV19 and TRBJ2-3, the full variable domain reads DGGITQSPKYLFRKEGQNVTLSCEQNLNHDAMYWYRQDPGQGLRLIYYSQIVNDFQKGDIAEGYSVSREKKESFPLTVTSAQKNPTAFYLCASSMPASGALPRDTQYFGPGTRLTVL.

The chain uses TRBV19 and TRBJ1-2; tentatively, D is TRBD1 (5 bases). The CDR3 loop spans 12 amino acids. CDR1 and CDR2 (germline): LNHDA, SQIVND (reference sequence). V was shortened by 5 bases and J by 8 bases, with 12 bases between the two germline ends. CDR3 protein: CASSVRGSGYTF. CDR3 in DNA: TGTGCCAGTAGTGTAAGGGGTTCCGGCTACACCTTC.

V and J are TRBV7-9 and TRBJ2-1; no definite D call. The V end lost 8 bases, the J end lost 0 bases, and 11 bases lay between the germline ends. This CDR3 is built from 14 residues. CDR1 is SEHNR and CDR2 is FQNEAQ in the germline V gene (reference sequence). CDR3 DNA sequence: TGTGCCAGCCCGGGTCCGAGCTCCTACAATGAGCAGTTCTTC. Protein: CASPGPSSYNEQFF.

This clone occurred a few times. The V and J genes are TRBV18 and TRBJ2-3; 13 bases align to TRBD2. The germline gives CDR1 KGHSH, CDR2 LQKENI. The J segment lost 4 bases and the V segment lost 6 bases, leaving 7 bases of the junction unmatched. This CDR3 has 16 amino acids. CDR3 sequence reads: CASSAGTSGDADTQYF. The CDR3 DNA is TGTGCCAGCTCGGCCGGGACTAGCGGGGACGCAGATACGCAGTATTTT. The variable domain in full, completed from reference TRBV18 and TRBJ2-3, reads NAGVMQNPRHLVRRRGQEARLRCSPMKGHSHVYWYRQLPEEGLKFMVYLQKENIIDESGMPKERFSAEFPKEGPSILRIQQVVRGDSAAYFCASSAGTSGDADTQYFGPGTRLTVL.